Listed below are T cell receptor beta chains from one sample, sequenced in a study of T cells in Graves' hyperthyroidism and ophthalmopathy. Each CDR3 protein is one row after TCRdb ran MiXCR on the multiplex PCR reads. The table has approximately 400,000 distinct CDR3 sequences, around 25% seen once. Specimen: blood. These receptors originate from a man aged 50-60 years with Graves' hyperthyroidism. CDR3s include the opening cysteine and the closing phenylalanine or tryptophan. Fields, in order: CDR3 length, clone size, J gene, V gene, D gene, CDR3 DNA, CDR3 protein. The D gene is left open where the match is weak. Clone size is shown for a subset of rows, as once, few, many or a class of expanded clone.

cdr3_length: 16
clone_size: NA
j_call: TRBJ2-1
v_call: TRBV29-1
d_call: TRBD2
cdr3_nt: TGCAGCGTTCTCACCCCTGGGGCGGGAGAGGGGAATGAGCAGTTCTTC
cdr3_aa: CSVLTPGAGEGNEQFF

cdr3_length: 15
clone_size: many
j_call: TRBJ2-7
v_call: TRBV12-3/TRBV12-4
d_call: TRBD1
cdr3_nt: TGTGCCAGCAGTCCGGGACAGGGGGCTCTATACGAGCAGTACTTC
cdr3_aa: CASSPGQGALYEQYF

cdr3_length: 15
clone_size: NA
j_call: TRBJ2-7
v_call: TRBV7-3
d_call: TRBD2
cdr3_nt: TGTGCCAGCAGCTTAGCGGGAGTCGGGGCCTACGAGCAGTACTTC
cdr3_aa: CASSLAGVGAYEQYF

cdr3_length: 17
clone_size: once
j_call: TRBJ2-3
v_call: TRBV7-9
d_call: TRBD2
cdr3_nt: TGTGCCAGCGGCCTCAGGCTAGCTAGCGGGAGAACAGATACGCAGTATTTT
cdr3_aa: CASGLRLASGRTDTQYF

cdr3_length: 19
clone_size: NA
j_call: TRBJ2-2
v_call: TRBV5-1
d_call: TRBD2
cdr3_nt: TGCGCCAGCAGCTCCGTCGTGCTAGCGGGAGGGTCGAACACCGGGGAGCTGTTTTTT
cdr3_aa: CASSSVVLAGGSNTGELFF

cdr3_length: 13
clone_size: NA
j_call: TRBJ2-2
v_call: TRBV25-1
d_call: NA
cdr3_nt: TGTGCCAGCGGCCAGTCGAACACCGGGGAGCTGTTTTTT
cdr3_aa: CASGQSNTGELFF

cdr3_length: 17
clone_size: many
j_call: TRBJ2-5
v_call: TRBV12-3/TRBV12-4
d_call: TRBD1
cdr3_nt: TGTGCCAGCAGTCCCACCCCCGACAGGGAACCCCAAGAGACCCAGTACTTC
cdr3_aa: CASSPTPDREPQETQYF

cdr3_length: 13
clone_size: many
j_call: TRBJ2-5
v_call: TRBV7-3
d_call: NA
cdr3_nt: TGTGCCAGCAGCCAAGGGGCTTCCGAGACCCAGTACTTC
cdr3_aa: CASSQGASETQYF

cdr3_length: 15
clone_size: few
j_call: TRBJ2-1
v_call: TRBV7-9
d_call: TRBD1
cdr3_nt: TGTGCCAGCAGCGCCGCCGGGACAGGGGGCGCCGGGCAGTTCTTC
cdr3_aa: CASSAAGTGGAGQFF

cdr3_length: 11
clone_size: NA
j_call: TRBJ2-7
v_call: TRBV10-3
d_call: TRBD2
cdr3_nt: TGTGCCATGACTAGCGGCTACGAGCAGTACTTC
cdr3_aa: CAMTSGYEQYF

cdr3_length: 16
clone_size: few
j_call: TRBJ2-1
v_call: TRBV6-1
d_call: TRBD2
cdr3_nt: TGTGCCAGCAGGACTAGCGGGAGACAATCCTACAATGAGCAGTTCTTC
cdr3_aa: CASRTSGRQSYNEQFF